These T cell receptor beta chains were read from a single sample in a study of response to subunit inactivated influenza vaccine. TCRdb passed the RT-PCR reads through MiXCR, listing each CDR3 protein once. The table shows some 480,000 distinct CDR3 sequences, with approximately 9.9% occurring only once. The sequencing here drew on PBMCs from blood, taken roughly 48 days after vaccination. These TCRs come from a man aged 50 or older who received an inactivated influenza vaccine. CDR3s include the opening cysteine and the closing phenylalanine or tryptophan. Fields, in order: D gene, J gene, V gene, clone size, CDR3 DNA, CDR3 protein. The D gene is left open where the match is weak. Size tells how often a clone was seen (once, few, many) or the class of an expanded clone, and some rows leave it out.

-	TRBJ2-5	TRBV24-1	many	TGTGCCACCAGTGATGGGTTCCAAGAGACCCAGTACTTC	CATSDGFQETQYF
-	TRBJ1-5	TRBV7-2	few	TGTGCCAGCAGCTCCCAATGGCAGGGAAGAGGACAGCCCCAGCATTTT	CASSSQWQGRGQPQHF
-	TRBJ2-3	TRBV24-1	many	TGTGCCACCAGTGATTTGCTGGTATACGGTGCGCAGTATTTT	CATSDLLVYGAQYF
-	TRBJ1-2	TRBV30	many	TGTGCCTGCGGGACAACGGGCTACACCTTC	CACGTTGYTF
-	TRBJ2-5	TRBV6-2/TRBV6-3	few	TGTGCCAGCAGTCGGGGACACATCCAAGAGACCCAGTACTTC	CASSRGHIQETQYF
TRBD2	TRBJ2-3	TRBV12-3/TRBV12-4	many	TGTGCCAGCAGTTTTATAACTAGCGGATTCACAGATACGCAGTATTTT	CASSFITSGFTDTQYF
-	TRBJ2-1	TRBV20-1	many	TGCAGTGCTAGTAGGGACTCCTACAATGAGCAGTTCTTC	CSASRDSYNEQFF
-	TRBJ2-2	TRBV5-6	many	TGTGCCAGCAGCTTGGCCCCGGGAAGGGGGACGAACACCGGGGAGCTGTTTTTT	CASSLAPGRGTNTGELFF
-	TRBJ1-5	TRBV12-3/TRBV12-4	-	TGTGCCAGCAGTTTGGCAGAAGGGGCGGGTCAGCCCCAGCATTTT	CASSLAEGAGQPQHF
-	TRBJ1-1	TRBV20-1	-	TGCAGTGCCACAACCGGGACACCGTTCATGAACACTGAAGCTTTCTTT	CSATTGTPFMNTEAFF